Listed below are T cell receptor beta chains from one sample, sequenced in a study of read filtering for tumor transcriptome and immune sequencing. Via MiXCR, TCRdb re-called the reads, giving one row per CDR3 protein. In the table there are 85,000 or so distinct CDR3 sequences, more than 9% of which are singletons. Sequenced: a population of CD138-negative cells sorted from bone marrow. The receptors originated from a donor at least 40 years old with multiple myeloma. The CDR3 runs from the conserved cysteine through the conserved F or W. Each record gives: D gene, J gene, V gene, clone size, CDR3 DNA, CDR3 protein. The D gene is left open where the match is weak. Size is omitted from some rows. Given values are once, few, many or a class for expanded clones.

. | TRBJ2-2 | TRBV7-9 | . | TGTATCAGCAGGCTACTAGCCGAAGGGGACCCCGGGGAGCTGTTTTTT | CISRLLAEGDPGELFF
. | TRBJ2-1 | TRBV28 | many | TGTGCCAGCACTAAGGGGCAGGGCGACAATGAGCAGTTCTTC | CASTKGQGDNEQFF
TRBD2 | TRBJ2-1 | TRBV3-1 | . | TGTGCCAGCAGCCAAGAAGGCAGTAGCGGGAGCTCCTTCAACGAGCAGTTCTTC | CASSQEGSSGSSFNEQFF
TRBD2 | TRBJ2-1 | TRBV2 | many | TGTGCCAGCACGCGCGGACTAGCGGGAGGAGACGGTGAGCAGTTCTTC | CASTRGLAGGDGEQFF
. | TRBJ2-1 | TRBV24-1 | many | TGTGCCACCAGTTCACCGGACACGAGCCTTTATGGGCAGTTCTTC | CATSSPDTSLYGQFF
. | TRBJ1-5 | TRBV5-1 | many | TGCGCCAGCAGCCCGGACGGGTATAGCAATCAGCCCCAGCATTTT | CASSPDGYSNQPQHF
TRBD2 | TRBJ2-3 | TRBV12-3/TRBV12-4 | many | TGTGCCAGCAGTTTAAGCGGGGGAGATACGCAGTATTTT | CASSLSGGDTQYF
. | TRBJ1-5 | TRBV15 | few | TGTGCCACCAGCAGAGATAGTGGGGGACAGCCCCAGCATTTT | CATSRDSGGQPQHF
TRBD1 | TRBJ1-3 | TRBV5-1 | few | TGCGCCAGCAGCATCGGACAGGGGTATGGAAACACCATATATTTT | CASSIGQGYGNTIYF
TRBD1 | TRBJ2-5 | TRBV5-1 | many | TGCGCCAGCAGCGGGACAGGGGGGGAAGAGACCCAGTACTTC | CASSGTGGEETQYF
TRBD1 | TRBJ2-2 | TRBV5-1 | many | TGCGCCAGCAGCCGGACAGGGGAAACCGGGGAGCTGTTTTTT | CASSRTGETGELFF
. | TRBJ2-1 | TRBV27 | many | TGTGCCAGCAACGACCAGGGGGGACCCTACAATGAGCGGTTCTTC | CASNDQGGPYNERFF
TRBD1 | TRBJ1-1 | TRBV27 | many | TGTGCCAGCAGTTTATCGAGGGGGCTGAACACTGAAGCTTTCTTT | CASSLSRGLNTEAFF
. | TRBJ2-1 | TRBV24-1 | many | TGTGCCACCAGTGGGGCACAGAACAATGAGCAGTTCTTC | CATSGAQNNEQFF
. | TRBJ2-3 | TRBV5-1 | . | TGCGCCAGCGAGGGGGGGCGTGGAGATACGCAGTATTTT | CASEGGRGDTQYF
. | TRBJ2-5 | TRBV24-1 | many | TGTGCCACCAGTGATTCGCAGGTGGGGTTGAAGACCCAGTACTTC | CATSDSQVGLKTQYF
. | TRBJ1-5 | TRBV7-6 | many | TGTGCCAGCAGCTTATTACAGGATCAGCCCCAGCATTTT | CASSLLQDQPQHF
TRBD2 | TRBJ2-3 | TRBV2 | many | TGTGCCAGCAGTGAAACCGGACTAGCGGGAGGAGGGGCAGATACGCAGTATTTT | CASSETGLAGGGADTQYF
TRBD1 | TRBJ1-2 | TRBV29-1 | many | TGCAGCGTTGAGGACTCCGGGACAGGGCATTATGGCTACACCTTC | CSVEDSGTGHYGYTF
TRBD1 | TRBJ2-7 | TRBV5-6 | many | TGTGCCAGCAGCGGGGACAGCTCCTACGAGCAGTACTTC | CASSGDSSYEQYF
. | TRBJ2-1 | TRBV2 | many | TGTGCCAGCAGTGCAGGATCCTACAATGAGCAGTTCTTC | CASSAGSYNEQFF
. | TRBJ2-1 | TRBV4-1 | few | TGCGCCAGCAGCCGATTCTTCGTGGGTACCCCTTACAATGAGCAGTTCTTC | CASSRFFVGTPYNEQFF
TRBD1 | TRBJ1-2 | TRBV4-1 | few | TGCGCCAGCAGCCAAGAATTGGAGACAGGGGTAATCTATGGCTACACCTTC | CASSQELETGVIYGYTF
. | TRBJ1-1 | TRBV25-1 | . | TGTGCCAGCAGTGGGACTTTTACCGGACGAAAGGTTAGCACTGAAGCTTTCTTT | CASSGTFTGRKVSTEAFF
. | TRBJ2-1 | TRBV25-1 | . | TGTGCCAGCAGTGAAAGGGCAGGGTCTCGAAATGGGCGGTTCTTC | CASSERAGSRNGRFF
TRBD1 | TRBJ2-4 | TRBV20-1 | many | TGCAGTGCTAGAGATCGGACAGGGGCAAACATTCAGTACTTC | CSARDRTGANIQYF
. | TRBJ2-3 | TRBV21-1 | few | TGTGCCAGCATATTCTTCGGGGCAGGGGACGTGCCAGATACGCAGTATTTT | CASIFFGAGDVPDTQYF
TRBD1 | TRBJ2-7 | TRBV5-1 | . | TGCGCCAGCAGCTTATTGGACAGGTCCTACGAGCAGTACTTC | CASSLLDRSYEQYF
. | TRBJ2-1 | TRBV5-1 | many | TGCGCCAGCAGCACTAGGGTATACGATGAGCAGTTCTTC | CASSTRVYDEQFF
. | TRBJ1-5 | TRBV12-3/TRBV12-4 | many | TGTGCCAGCAGTTTAACTACAGGGTCCCATCAGCCCCAGCATTTT | CASSLTTGSHQPQHF
TRBD2 | TRBJ2-7 | TRBV29-1 | many | TGCAGCGTTGAAATCGGTAGCGGGATTTACGAGCAGTACTTC | CSVEIGSGIYEQYF
. | TRBJ1-1 | TRBV3-1 | few | TGTGCCAGCAGCCAAGATCCGGGCAGTTTCACTGAAGCTTTCTTT | CASSQDPGSFTEAFF
. | TRBJ1-2 | TRBV6-2/TRBV6-3 | many | TGTGCCAGCAGTTACTGGGGGACCGACTATGGCTACACCTTC | CASSYWGTDYGYTF
. | TRBJ1-2 | TRBV29-1 | . | TGCAGCGTTGTCCCAGCGTTGGGAGTGGCTGAAGGCTACACCTTC | CSVVPALGVAEGYTF
. | TRBJ2-7 | TRBV2 | many | TGTGCCAGCAGGTCGACAGGTGCGGGTGGCGAGCAGTACTTC | CASRSTGAGGEQYF
. | TRBJ1-4 | TRBV29-1 | few | TGCAGCGTTCTTCGTACAAGGTCCGGGGGGCAGGAAAAACTGTTTTTT | CSVLRTRSGGQEKLFF
. | TRBJ1-1 | TRBV30 | many | TGTGCCTGGAGTGTATACTCTGAAGCTTTCTTT | CAWSVYSEAFF
. | TRBJ1-2 | TRBV2 | . | TGTGCCAGCAGTAGGACAACGTTCTATGGCTACACCTTC | CASSRTTFYGYTF
TRBD2 | TRBJ2-3 | TRBV27 | few | TGTGCCAGCAGTTTAAGGAGCGGGAGTAGCCCAGATACGCAGTATTTT | CASSLRSGSSPDTQYF
. | TRBJ1-4 | TRBV7-9 | many | TGTGCCAGCAGCTTAGCGTTAGGGGAAAAACTGTTTTTT | CASSLALGEKLFF
TRBD2 | TRBJ2-5 | TRBV5-1 | many | TGCGCCAGCAGTGGGGTAGCGGGAGGAGAGACCCAGTACTTC | CASSGVAGGETQYF
TRBD2 | TRBJ2-3 | TRBV7-9 | many | TGTGCCAGCAGACCGGGACTAGCGGACACAGATACGCAGTATTTT | CASRPGLADTDTQYF
. | TRBJ1-4 | TRBV5-1 | many | TGCGCCAGCAGTTTTACTGCAACTAATGAAAAACTGTTTTTT | CASSFTATNEKLFF
TRBD2 | TRBJ2-5 | TRBV12-5 | many | TGTGCTAGTGGTTTGGTACTCCGGGACTATTTGGAGACCCAGTACTTC | CASGLVLRDYLETQYF
TRBD2 | TRBJ2-3 | TRBV2 | . | TGTGCCAGCCGGGAGACTAGCCGAGTCTGGGATACGCAGTATTTT | CASRETSRVWDTQYF
TRBD2 | TRBJ2-2 | TRBV9 | many | TGTGCCAGCAGCGTGGGGGGGACCGCGAACACCGGGGAGCTGTTTTTT | CASSVGGTANTGELFF
. | TRBJ2-4 | TRBV12-3/TRBV12-4 | many | TGTGCCAGCAGTTTCCGTTACCTAGCCAAAAACATTCAGTACTTC | CASSFRYLAKNIQYF
. | TRBJ1-1 | TRBV20-1 | few | TGCAGTGCTAGAGGGGGTCATTTGGGGAACACTGAAGCTTTCTTT | CSARGGHLGNTEAFF
. | TRBJ2-7 | TRBV5-1 | few | TGCGCCAGCAGCTTGGATCTTGGGCCTCACTACGAGCAGTACTTC | CASSLDLGPHYEQYF
. | TRBJ2-7 | TRBV29-1 | many | TGCAGCGTTGCGGAGCGGGCCTCCTACGAGCAGTACTTC | CSVAERASYEQYF
TRBD2 | TRBJ2-6 | TRBV18 | few | TGTGCCAGCTCCCATCTGCGGTTAGCGGGAGAACATGGGGCCAACGTCCTGACTTTC | CASSHLRLAGEHGANVLTF
TRBD1 | TRBJ1-1 | TRBV5-1 | many | TGCGCCAGCAGCCGAACCGGGACAGGGGAGGCTGAAGCTTTCTTT | CASSRTGTGEAEAFF